These 25 T cell receptor beta chains were sequenced from one sample in a study of cytomegalovirus exposure and HLA in healthy donors. 60 Vbeta and 13 Jbeta primers were used in PCR. Only in-frame clones appear in the TCRdb table, and some are missing; sequencing was by immunoSEQ multiplex PCR. The sample holds about 170,000 clones, 82% seen once. The sample consisted of PBMCs. All receptors derive from a girl aged 10 to 17 in good health and CMV-seropositive.

The gene calls are TRBV2 and TRBJ1-1, with 9 nucleotides matching TRBD1. The V gene's germline CDR1 is SNHLY and CDR2 FYNNEI. This CDR3 is 15 amino acids long. Trimming cost V 4 bases and J 4 bases; bases outside gene matches: 7. CDR3 sequence reads: CASSGGTGLGTEAFF. The CDR3 nucleotides read TGTGCCAGCAGTGGGGGGACAGGGTTGGGCACTGAAGCTTTCTTT. The full variable domain, in which reference TRBV2 and TRBJ1-1 provide the parts outside the CDR3, is EPEVTQTPSHQVTQMGQEVILRCVPISNHLYFYWYRQILGQKVEFLVSFYNNEISEKSEIFDDQFSVERPDGSNFTLKIRSTKLEDSAMYFCASSGGTGLGTEAFFGQGTRLTVV.

About this clone itself: Its ends do not fully match the called genes, so a read error is possible. V usage is TRBV7-7 and J usage is TRBJ2-7, with 10 bases aligning to TRBD1. This CDR3 has 14 residues. Germline V gene lookup returns CDR1 SSHAT and CDR2 FNYEAQ (reference sequence). In nucleotides, the CDR3 is TGTGCTAGCAGCCCGGGACAGGGGATTAGCGAGCAGTACTTC. It specifies CASSPGQGISEQYF. The full variable domain, with the rest looked up from reference TRBV7-7 and TRBJ2-7, is GAGVSQSPRYKVTKRGQDVTLRCDPISSHATLYWYQQALGQGPEFLTYFNYEAQPDKSGLPSDRFSAERPEGSISTLTIQRTEQRDSAMYRCASSPGQGISEQYFGPGTRLTVT.

The V call is TRBV7-3, the J call TRBJ2-2; a weak D match, TRBD2 (5 bases). V lost 1 base and J 2 bases, leaving 11 bases between the germline ends. CDR1 SGHTA and CDR2 FQGTGA come from the germline V gene. The CDR3 covers 16 residues. CDR3: CASSLMAGKNTGELFF. CDR3 DNA: TGTGCCAGCAGCTTAATGGCGGGTAAAAACACCGGGGAGCTGTTTTTT.

The rearrangement joins TRBV5-6 to TRBJ2-7; TRBD1 agrees at 8 bases. The trim removed 0 bases at V and 5 bases at J, leaving 7 bases unmatched. Germline values: CDR1 SGHDT, CDR2 YYEEEE. The CDR3 runs to 15 residues. The CDR3 region is CASSLVDRVRDEQYF. The CDR3 coding sequence is TGTGCCAGCAGCTTGGTGGACAGGGTTCGCGACGAGCAGTACTTC.

The chain couples TRBV18 to TRBJ1-2; D is uncertain. From germline, CDR1 is KGHSH and CDR2 LQKENI. The germline V and J ends were trimmed by 3 bases and 3 bases, with 20 bases remaining between them. The CDR3 length is 17 residues. The CDR3 bases are TGTGCCAGCTCACCTCTAGAGACGGGGAGATGGGACTATGGCTACACCTTC. This gives the protein CASSPLETGRWDYGYTF.

The rearrangement joins TRBV29-1 to TRBJ2-7, with 7 bases identical to TRBD1. The CDR3 spans 13 residues. Germline CDR1 reads SQVTM; CDR2 reads ANQGSEA. With V trimmed by 4 bases and J by 2 bases, 5 bases remained unmatched. The CDR3 reads CSVVDRVAYEQYF. CDR3 DNA sequence: TGCAGCGTTGTTGACAGGGTAGCCTACGAGCAGTACTTC.

The chain is built from TRBV27 and TRBJ1-5; TRBD1 is a possible D gene (5 bases). V gave up 6 bases and J gave up 0 bases, with 15 bases separating them. This CDR3 region has 16 residues. CDR1 and CDR2 from the germline V gene are MNHEY and SMNVEV (reference sequence). The DNA of the CDR3 is TGTGCCAGCAGGGCGGAAGGGACTTATAGCAATCAGCCCCAGCATTTT. Amino acids: CASRAEGTYSNQPQHF.

CDR3 in amino acids: CASSLDGDRVQFF. The CDR3 DNA reads TGTGCCAGCAGCTTAGACGGGGACAGGGTTCAGTTCTTC. This chain links TRBV11-2 with TRBJ2-1, with 9 bases matching TRBD1. V lost 0 bases, J lost 13 bases, and 4 bases stayed unmatched. Germline V CDR1 and CDR2: SGHAT, FQNNGV. The CDR3 contains 13 residues. Based on the CDR3 plus reference TRBV11-2 and TRBJ2-1, the full variable domain is EAGVAQSPRYKIIEKRQSVAFWCNPISGHATLYWYQQILGQGPKLLIQFQNNGVVDDSQLPKDRFSAERLKGVDSTLKIQPAKLEDSAVYLCASSLDGDRVQFFGPGTRLTVL.

The chain is built from TRBV27 and TRBJ2-5; 10 bases fit TRBD2. Trimming at V came to 6 bases and at J to 2 bases, leaving 9 bases not matched to a gene. This CDR3 contains 16 residues. Germline values: CDR1 MNHEY, CDR2 SMNVEV (reference sequence). The chain's CDR3 is CASSRRLAGMQETQYF. The CDR3 bases are TGTGCCAGCAGCCGCCGACTAGCGGGCATGCAAGAGACCCAGTACTTC.

The J gene is TRBJ1-4, the V gene TRBV19, with 7 positions matching TRBD1. The V gene end was trimmed by 5 bases and the J gene end by 6 bases; junction bases not matched to a gene: 0. Per germline, CDR1 LNHDA and CDR2 SQIVND (reference sequence). The CDR3 runs to 12 residues. CDR3 coding DNA: TGTGCCAGTAGTGGACAGGATGAAAAACTGTTTTTT. Its protein product is CASSGQDEKLFF.

This clone was detected a few times. The gene calls are TRBV7-3 and TRBJ1-1, with 7 bases lining up with TRBD1. The CDR3 contains 15 residues. Germline trimming cut 5 bases from V and 6 bases from J; bases unmatched to any gene: 12. Germline lookup yields CDR1 SGHTA and CDR2 FQGTGA. The CDR3 protein is CASSGTTGADAEAFF. The CDR3 nucleotides are TGTGCCAGCAGCGGAACAACAGGGGCCGATGCTGAAGCTTTCTTT.

The chain uses TRBV30 and TRBJ2-5, with D perhaps matching TRBD1 (6 bases). Per germline, CDR1 GTSNPN and CDR2 SVGIG (reference sequence). The V end lost 3 bases, the J end lost 0 bases, and 8 bases lay between the germline ends. The CDR3 is 13 residues long. In nucleotides, the CDR3 is TGTGCCTGGAGCCCAGGGGACCAAGAGACCCAGTACTTC. This encodes CAWSPGDQETQYF. The whole variable domain, remainder taken from reference TRBV30 and TRBJ2-5, is SQTIHQWPATLVQPVGSPLSLECTVEGTSNPNLYWYRQAAGRGLQLLFYSVGIGQISSEVPQNLSASRPQDRQFILSSKKLLLSDSGFYLCAWSPGDQETQYFGPGTRLLVL.

This chain connects TRBV7-6 to TRBJ2-3, with D perhaps matching TRBD2 (7 bases). Germline V CDR1 and CDR2: SGHVS, FNYEAQ. Trimming cost V 7 bases and J 14 bases, with 16 bases left between them. The CDR3 extends over 11 amino acids. CDR3 loop: CASTQGGGLYF. The CDR3 DNA follows: TGTGCCAGCACCCAAGGGGGGGGCTTGTATTTT.

The DNA for the CDR3 is TGTGCCAGCAGCTTGAGACTAGCGGGAGGCTACGAGCAGTACTTC. Its translation is CASSLRLAGGYEQYF. This chain joins TRBV5-5 and TRBJ2-7, with TRBD2 matching over 13 bases. Trimming took 1 base from V and 3 from J; bases not matched to a gene: 1. The CDR3 is 15 amino acids. In germline, CDR1 is SGHKS, CDR2 YYEKEE (reference sequence).

CDR3 bases: TGTGCCAGCAGCTTAGCAAGCGGGAGGGCCGTCGCCGGGGAGCTGTTTTTT. This encodes CASSLASGRAVAGELFF. The rearrangement links TRBV7-9 to TRBJ2-2; TRBD2 matches 10 bases. The junction had 7 bases not matched to a gene; V was cut back by 0 bases and J by 6 bases. The CDR3 totals 17 residues. Germline V gene sequence: CDR1 SEHNR, CDR2 FQNEAQ (reference sequence). The whole variable domain, remainder taken from reference TRBV7-9 and TRBJ2-2, is DTGVSQNPRHKITKRGQNVTFRCDPISEHNRLYWYRQTLGQGPEFLTYFQNEAQLEKSRLLSDRFSAERPKGSFSTLEIQRTEQGDSAMYLCASSLASGRAVAGELFFGEGSRLTVL.

The chain recombines TRBV6-4 with TRBJ1-1; possible D gene TRBD1, 6 bases. Germline assignment: CDR1 MRHNA and CDR2 SNTAGT. V lost 0 bases to trimming and J lost 1 base, with 6 bases between them. This CDR3 comprises 14 residues. The CDR3 sequence: CASSDSDRNTEAFF. In DNA, the CDR3 is TGTGCCAGCAGTGACTCGGACAGGAACACTGAAGCTTTCTTT.

The V and J genes are TRBV28 and TRBJ2-7; 8 bases align to TRBD2. There are 14 residues in the CDR3. Germline assignment: CDR1 MDHEN and CDR2 SYDVKM. Losses at the gene ends were 10 bases for V and 1 base for J; bases not matched to a gene: 9. This CDR3 is CATPSGGGSYEQYF. The CDR3 DNA reads as TGTGCCACCCCCTCCGGGGGGGGGTCCTACGAGCAGTACTTC. Using reference TRBV28 and TRBJ2-7 for the parts outside the CDR3, the full variable domain is DVKVTQSSRYLVKRTGEKVFLECVQDMDHENMFWYRQDPGLGLRLIYFSYDVKMKEKGDIPEGYSVSREKKERFSLILESASTNQTSMYLCATPSGGGSYEQYFGPGTRLTVT.

This clone was counted between two and nine times. The chain recombines TRBV7-2 with TRBJ1-5; D remains unclear. The germline V and J ends were trimmed by 0 bases and 4 bases, with 13 bases remaining between them. The CDR3 totals 16 residues. Per the germline V gene, CDR1 is SGHTA and CDR2 is FQGNSA. DNA for the CDR3: TGTGCCAGCAGCTTAGCAGCGACGGCGATTAATCAGCCCCAGCATTTT. It yields the protein CASSLAATAINQPQHF.

J is TRBJ2-3 and V is TRBV28; TRBD1 might be the D (5 bases). Trimming took 1 base from V and 6 from J, leaving 20 bases between them. CDR3 length: 17 residues. Germline V gives CDR1 MDHEN, CDR2 SYDVKM. The CDR3 loop reads CASSLYPTGPLGDTQYF. As DNA, the CDR3 is TGTGCCAGCAGTTTATATCCCACAGGTCCCTTGGGGGATACGCAGTATTTT.

V gene TRBV27 combines with J gene TRBJ1-3, with 7 nucleotides matching TRBD1. The CDR3 totals 17 residues. CDR1 MNHEY and CDR2 SMNVEV come from the germline V gene (reference sequence). Trimming took 5 bases from V and 4 from J; bases not matched to a gene: 14. The CDR3 bases are TGTGCCAGCAGTCCTCTCCCACAGGGGCGGGAAGGAAACACCATATATTTT. Encoded protein: CASSPLPQGREGNTIYF.

This clone was counted only a few times. This rearrangement joins TRBV7-2 to TRBJ2-2; 9 bases fit TRBD1. Germline loops: CDR1 SGHTA, CDR2 FQGNSA. This CDR3 has 16 residues. The V segment lost 5 bases and the J segment 6 bases; nucleotides outside the gene matches: 10. This CDR3 reads CASSPLTRTGAGELFF. For the CDR3, the DNA is TGTGCCAGCAGCCCACTAACCCGGACAGGGGCCGGGGAGCTGTTTTTT.

The chain couples TRBV5-1 to TRBJ2-7; D possibly corresponds to TRBD2 (6 bases). This CDR3 is built from 14 residues. V lost 4 bases and J 4 bases, leaving 15 bases between the germline ends. Germline lookup yields CDR1 SGHRS and CDR2 YFSETQ. The CDR3 region is CASSQTGTPYEQYF. Here the CDR3 DNA reads TGCGCCAGCAGCCAAACCGGGACTCCGTACGAGCAGTACTTC.

This rearrangement joins TRBV7-9 to TRBJ2-5; TRBD2 might be the D (6 bases). The ends were cut back, 6 bases at V and 1 base at J, with 18 bases in the middle. The CDR3 has 16 residues. In germline, CDR1 is SEHNR, CDR2 FQNEAQ (reference sequence). CDR3 loop: CASRGAWGDGQETQYF. Written as DNA, the CDR3 is TGTGCCAGCAGAGGCGCCTGGGGGGACGGCCAAGAGACCCAGTACTTC. Filled out from reference TRBV7-9 and TRBJ2-5, the complete variable domain reads DTGVSQNPRHKITKRGQNVTFRCDPISEHNRLYWYRQTLGQGPEFLTYFQNEAQLEKSRLLSDRFSAERPKGSFSTLEIQRTEQGDSAMYLCASRGAWGDGQETQYFGPGTRLLVL.

Note on this clone: Relative to the germline gene, one junction end is altered; a read error may explain this. The chain recombines TRBV7-9 with TRBJ2-7, with D hard to call. Germline values: CDR1 SEHNR, CDR2 FQNEAQ (reference sequence). The CDR3 is made up of 12 amino acids. DNA of the CDR3: TGTTCCAGCAGCTTAGGGCCCTACGAGCAGTACTTC. It translates to CSSSLGPYEQYF.

The J gene is TRBJ2-7, the V gene TRBV6-6; 9 nucleotides match TRBD2. The CDR3 is 16 residues long. J lost 7 bases, V lost 5 bases, and 15 bases had no gene match. The germline V gene encodes CDR1 MNHNY and CDR2 SVGAGI (reference sequence). This chain's CDR3 is CASSGPPAAGGREQYF. The CDR3 coding sequence is TGTGCCAGCAGTGGACCACCCGCCGCGGGGGGGCGAGAGCAGTACTTC.